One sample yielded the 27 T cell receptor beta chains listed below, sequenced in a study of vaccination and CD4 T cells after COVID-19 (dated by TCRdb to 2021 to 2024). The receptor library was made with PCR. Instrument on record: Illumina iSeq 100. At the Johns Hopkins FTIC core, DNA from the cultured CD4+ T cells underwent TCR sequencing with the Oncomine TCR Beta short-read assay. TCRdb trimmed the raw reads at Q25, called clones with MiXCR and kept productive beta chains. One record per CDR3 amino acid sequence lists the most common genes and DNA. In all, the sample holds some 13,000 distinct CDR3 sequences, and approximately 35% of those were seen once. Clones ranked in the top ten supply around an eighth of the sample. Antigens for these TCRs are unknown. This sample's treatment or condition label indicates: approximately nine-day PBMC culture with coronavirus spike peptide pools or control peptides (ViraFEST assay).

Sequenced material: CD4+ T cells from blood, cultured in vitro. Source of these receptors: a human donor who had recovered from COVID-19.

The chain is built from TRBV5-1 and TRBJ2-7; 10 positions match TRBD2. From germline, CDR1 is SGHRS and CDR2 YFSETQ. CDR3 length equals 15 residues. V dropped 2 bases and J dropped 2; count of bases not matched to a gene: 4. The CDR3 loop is CASSLTSGTAYEQYF. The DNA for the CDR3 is TGCGCCAGCAGCTTAACTAGCGGGACAGCCTACGAGCAGTACTTC.

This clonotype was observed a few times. CDR3 residues: CASSGNTEAFF. In nucleotides, the CDR3 is TGTGCCAGCAGTGGGAACACTGAAGCTTTCTTT. The rearrangement uses TRBV6-1 and TRBJ1-1, with D unclear. Germline values: CDR1 MNHNS, CDR2 SASEGT. The CDR3 consists of 11 residues. The V gene lost 4 bases and the J gene lost 1 base, with 1 base spanning the gap.

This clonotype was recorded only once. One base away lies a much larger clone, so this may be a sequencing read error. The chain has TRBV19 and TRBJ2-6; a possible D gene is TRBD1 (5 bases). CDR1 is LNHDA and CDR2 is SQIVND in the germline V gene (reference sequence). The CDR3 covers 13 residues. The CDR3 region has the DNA TGTGCCAGTAAGGAACCTGGGGCCAACGTCCTGGCTTTC. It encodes CASKEPGANVLAF.

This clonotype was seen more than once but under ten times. The CDR3: CASSETGTGNSPLHF. The CDR3 DNA follows: TGTGCCAGCAGTGAGACCGGGACAGGGAATTCACCCCTCCACTTT. The chain links TRBV6-1 to TRBJ1-6; TRBD1 matches 9 bases. The CDR3 totals 15 residues. V lost 3 bases and J lost 7; bases outside the gene matches: 4. CDR1 and CDR2 (germline): MNHNS, SASEGT.

The CDR3 sequence is CASSFGNSPLHF. The CDR3 DNA follows: TGTGCCAGCAGCTTTGGTAATTCACCCCTCCACTTT. This rearrangement joins TRBV7-2 to TRBJ1-6; D ambiguous. The CDR3 length is 12 residues. Trimming took off 3 bases at V and 6 bases at J, with 3 bases between the two ends. CDR1 is SGHTA, CDR2 FQGNSA, per germline.

The CDR3 region is CASSWDRAETQYF. The CDR3 DNA reads TGTGCCAGCAGCTGGGACAGGGCGGAGACCCAGTACTTC. This chain connects TRBV7-3 to TRBJ2-5; 9 nucleotides line up with TRBD1. CDR1 is SGHTA, CDR2 FQGTGA, per germline. V shed 4 bases and J 5 bases; nucleotides not matched to a gene: 2. The CDR3 is 13 residues long.

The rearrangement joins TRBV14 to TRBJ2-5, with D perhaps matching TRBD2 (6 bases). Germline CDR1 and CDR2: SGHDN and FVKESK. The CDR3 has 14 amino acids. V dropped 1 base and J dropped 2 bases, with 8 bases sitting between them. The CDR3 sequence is CASSQAGGQETQYF. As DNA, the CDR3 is TGTGCCAGCAGCCAAGCCGGGGGTCAAGAGACCCAGTACTTC.

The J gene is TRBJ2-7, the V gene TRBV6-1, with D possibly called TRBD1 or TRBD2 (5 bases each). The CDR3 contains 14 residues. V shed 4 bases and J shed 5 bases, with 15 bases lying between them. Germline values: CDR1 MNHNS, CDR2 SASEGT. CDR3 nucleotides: TGTGCCAGCAGTGTGTCTGGGGGAGAGGACGAGCAGTACTTC. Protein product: CASSVSGGEDEQYF.

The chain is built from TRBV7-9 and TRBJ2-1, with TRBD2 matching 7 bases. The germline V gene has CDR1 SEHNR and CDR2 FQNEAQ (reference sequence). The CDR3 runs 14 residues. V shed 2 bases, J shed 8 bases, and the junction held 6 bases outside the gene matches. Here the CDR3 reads CASSLMAGEYEQFF. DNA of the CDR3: TGTGCCAGCAGCTTAATGGCGGGAGAGTATGAGCAGTTCTTC.

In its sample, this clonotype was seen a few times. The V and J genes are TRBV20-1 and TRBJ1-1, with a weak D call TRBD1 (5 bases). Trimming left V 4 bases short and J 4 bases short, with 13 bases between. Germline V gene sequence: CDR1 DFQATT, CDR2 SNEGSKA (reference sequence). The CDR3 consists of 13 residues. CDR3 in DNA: TGCAGTGCTACACCAACAGGCGGCACTGAAGCTTTCTTT. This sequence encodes CSATPTGGTEAFF.

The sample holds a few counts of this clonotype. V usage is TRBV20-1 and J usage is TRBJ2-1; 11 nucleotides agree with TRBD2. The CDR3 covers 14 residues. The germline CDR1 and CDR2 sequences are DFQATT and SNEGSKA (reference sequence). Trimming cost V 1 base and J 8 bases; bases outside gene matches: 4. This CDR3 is CSARVAGGLDEQFF. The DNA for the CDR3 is TGCAGTGCTAGAGTAGCGGGAGGGTTGGATGAGCAGTTCTTC.

CDR3 in amino acids: CASSLSRPGGSPLHF. The CDR3, as DNA: TGCGCCAGCAGCTTGTCGCGTCCAGGGGGGTCACCCCTCCACTTT. The gene calls are TRBV5-1 and TRBJ1-6; 7 nucleotides align to TRBD1. CDR3 size: 15 residues. Trimming took 1 base from V and 10 from J; bases not matched to a gene: 8. Germline lookup yields CDR1 SGHRS and CDR2 YFSETQ.

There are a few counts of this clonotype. The CDR3 reads CASSRGQGGTDTQYF. CDR3 sequence (DNA): TGTGCCAGCAGCCGAGGACAGGGGGGTACAGATACGCAGTATTTT. This chain joins TRBV7-9 and TRBJ2-3; 10 nucleotides line up with TRBD1. The CDR3 length is 15 residues. The trim removed 5 bases at V and 3 bases at J, leaving 5 bases unmatched. Looked up from germline, CDR1 is SEHNR and CDR2 is FQNEAQ (reference sequence).

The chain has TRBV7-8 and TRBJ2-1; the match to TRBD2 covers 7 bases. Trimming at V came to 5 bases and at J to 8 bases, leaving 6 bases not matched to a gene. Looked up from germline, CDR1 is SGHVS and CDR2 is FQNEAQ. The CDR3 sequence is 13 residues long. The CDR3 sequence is CASSVDTSDEQFF. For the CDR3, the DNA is TGTGCCAGCAGCGTGGATACTAGCGATGAGCAGTTCTTC.

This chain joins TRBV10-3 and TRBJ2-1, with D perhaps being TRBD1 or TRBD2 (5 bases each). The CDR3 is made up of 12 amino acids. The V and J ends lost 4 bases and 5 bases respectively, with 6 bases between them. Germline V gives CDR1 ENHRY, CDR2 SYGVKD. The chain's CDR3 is CAISGDHNEQFF. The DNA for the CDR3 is TGTGCCATCAGTGGGGACCACAATGAGCAGTTCTTC.

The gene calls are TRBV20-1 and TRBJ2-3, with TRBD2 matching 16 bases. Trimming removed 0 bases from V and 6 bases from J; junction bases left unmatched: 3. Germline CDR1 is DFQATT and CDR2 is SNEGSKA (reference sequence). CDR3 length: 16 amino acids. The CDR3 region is CSAREVGLAGGDTQYF. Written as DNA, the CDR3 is TGCAGTGCTAGAGAAGTGGGACTAGCGGGAGGGGATACGCAGTATTTT.

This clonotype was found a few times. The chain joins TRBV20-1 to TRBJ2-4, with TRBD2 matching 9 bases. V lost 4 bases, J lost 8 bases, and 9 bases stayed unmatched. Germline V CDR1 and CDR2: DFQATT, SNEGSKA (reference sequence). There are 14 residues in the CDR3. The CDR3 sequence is CSAIRLAGIDIQYF. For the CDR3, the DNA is TGCAGTGCTATTCGTCTAGCGGGAATTGACATTCAGTACTTC.

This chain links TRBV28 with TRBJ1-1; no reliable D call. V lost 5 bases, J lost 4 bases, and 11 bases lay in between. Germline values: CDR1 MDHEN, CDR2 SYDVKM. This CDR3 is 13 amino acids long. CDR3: CASSPDSPTEAFF. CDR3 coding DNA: TGTGCCAGCAGTCCGGACTCCCCCACTGAAGCTTTCTTT.

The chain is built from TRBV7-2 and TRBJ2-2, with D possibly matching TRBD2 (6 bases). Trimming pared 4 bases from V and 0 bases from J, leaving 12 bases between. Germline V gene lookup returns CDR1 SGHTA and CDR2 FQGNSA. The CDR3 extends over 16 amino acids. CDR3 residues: CASSSGRIANTGELFF. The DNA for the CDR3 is TGTGCCAGCAGCTCCGGGAGAATCGCGAACACCGGGGAGCTGTTTTTT.

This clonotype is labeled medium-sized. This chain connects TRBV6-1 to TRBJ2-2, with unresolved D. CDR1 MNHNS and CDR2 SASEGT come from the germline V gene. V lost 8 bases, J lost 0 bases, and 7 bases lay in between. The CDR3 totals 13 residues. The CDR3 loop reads CASGAANTGELFF. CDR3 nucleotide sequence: TGTGCCAGCGGAGCTGCGAACACCGGGGAGCTGTTTTTT.

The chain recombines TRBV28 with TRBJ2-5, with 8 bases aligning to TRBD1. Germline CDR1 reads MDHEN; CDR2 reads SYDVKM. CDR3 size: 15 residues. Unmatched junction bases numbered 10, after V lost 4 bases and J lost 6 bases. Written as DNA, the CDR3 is TGTGCCAGCAGTTCTAGGCGACAGGGGAAGAAGACCCAGTACTTC. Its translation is CASSSRRQGKKTQYF.

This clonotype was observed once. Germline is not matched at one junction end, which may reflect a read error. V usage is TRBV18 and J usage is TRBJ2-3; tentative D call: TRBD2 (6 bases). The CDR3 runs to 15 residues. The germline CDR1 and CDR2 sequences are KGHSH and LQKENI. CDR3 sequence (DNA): TGTGCCAGCTCTCCACAAGCGGGCTACACAGATACGCAGTATTTT. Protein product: CASSPQAGYTDTQYF.

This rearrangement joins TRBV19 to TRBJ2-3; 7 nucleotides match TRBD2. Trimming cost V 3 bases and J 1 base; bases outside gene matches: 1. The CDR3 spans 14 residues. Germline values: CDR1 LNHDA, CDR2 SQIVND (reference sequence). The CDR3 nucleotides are TGTGCCAGTAGTATTGGGGGGGGCACAGATACGCAGTATTTT. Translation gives CASSIGGGTDTQYF.

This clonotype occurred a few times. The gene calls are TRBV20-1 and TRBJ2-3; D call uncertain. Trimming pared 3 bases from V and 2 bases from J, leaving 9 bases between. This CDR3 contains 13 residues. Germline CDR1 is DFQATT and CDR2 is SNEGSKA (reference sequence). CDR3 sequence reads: CSASVPSTDTQYF. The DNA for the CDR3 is TGCAGTGCTAGTGTGCCCTCCACAGATACGCAGTATTTT.

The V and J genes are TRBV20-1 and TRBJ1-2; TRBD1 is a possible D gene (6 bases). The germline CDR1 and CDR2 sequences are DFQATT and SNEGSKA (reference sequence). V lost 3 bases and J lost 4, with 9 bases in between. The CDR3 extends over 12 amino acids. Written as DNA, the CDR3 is TGCAGTGCTAGCGCCAGGGGCTATGGCTACACCTTC. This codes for CSASARGYGYTF.

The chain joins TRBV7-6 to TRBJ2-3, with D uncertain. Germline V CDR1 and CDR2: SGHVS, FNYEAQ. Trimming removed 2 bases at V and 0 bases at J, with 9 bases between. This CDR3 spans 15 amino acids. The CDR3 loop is CASSLFRQSTDTQYF. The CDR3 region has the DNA TGTGCCAGCAGCTTATTTCGTCAGAGCACAGATACGCAGTATTTT.

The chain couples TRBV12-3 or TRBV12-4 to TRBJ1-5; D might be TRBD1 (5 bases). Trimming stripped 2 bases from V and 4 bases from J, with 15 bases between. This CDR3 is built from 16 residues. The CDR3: CASSLSWGGVNQPQHF. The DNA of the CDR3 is TGTGCCAGCAGTTTATCGTGGGGAGGGGTAAATCAGCCCCAGCATTTT.